This T cell receptor (beta chain) was obtained from a study of blood T cells in healthy people across ages. Turning to the study itself: About one barcoded beta molecule was captured per two T cells (by template switching). Regarding the study as a whole: Age advanced and TCR beta diversity per million T cells fell, roughly linearly.

Donation came from healthy Caucasian individuals in Russia who were aged 6 to 90. About this clonotype itself: The antigen remains undetermined.

A J-beta primer mix and a sample-barcoded 5' primer were used in a second PCR of about 7 to 12 cycles. Each CDR3 protein gets one entry after TCRdb re-called the 5' RACE reads with MiXCR. Of 700,000 or so distinct CDR3 sequences in the sample, 40% to 50% were seen once. Per the germline V gene, CDR1 is MNHEY and CDR2 is SVGAGI. This CDR3 spans 15 amino acids. Trimming stripped 0 bases from V and 5 bases from J, with 13 bases between. The V gene is TRBV6-5, the J gene TRBJ1-2, with D hard to call. Sequenced: blood. The clonotype comes from an elderly man in good health. CDR3 region: CASSYSILSAYGYTF. The CDR3 nucleotides read TGTGCCAGCAGTTACTCGATTCTCTCGGCTTATGGCTACACCTTC.